A selection of T cell receptor beta chains follows, all from one sample in a study of beta chain features in type 1 diabetes. Assay: immunoSEQ multiplex PCR; the TCRdb copy retains only in-frame clones and omits some. Among 550,000 to 850,000 clones listed, about an eighth were seen once. The sample was naive CD4+ T cells from blood. These receptors all come from a man aged 18 to 35 with type 1 diabetes. CDR3s include the opening cysteine and the closing phenylalanine or tryptophan. The D gene is left open where the match is weak. A clone size is listed for some rows: how often the clone was seen (once, few, many), or a class if it is expanded.

v_gene	d_gene	abundance	j_gene	CDR3aa	CDR3nt
TRBV6-5	NA	NA	TRBJ2-5	CASRGASEETQYF	TGTGCCAGCAGGGGGGCTAGCGAAGAGACCCAGTACTTC
TRBV11-3	TRBD2	few	TRBJ2-1	CASSLVAQRGLNEQFF	TGTGCCAGCAGCTTAGTCGCCCAGCGGGGTCTCAATGAGCAGTTCTTC
TRBV2	TRBD1	NA	TRBJ1-2	CASSEDREVYGYTF	TGTGCCAGCAGTGAGGACAGGGAGGTCTATGGCTACACCTTC
TRBV27	NA	NA	TRBJ2-3	CASSFQSGGADTQYF	TGTGCCAGCAGTTTTCAGTCTGGTGGGGCAGATACGCAGTATTTT
TRBV5-6	NA	NA	TRBJ1-4	CASSLSTRGEKLFF	TGTGCCAGCAGCTTGTCAACCAGGGGCGAAAAACTGTTTTTT
TRBV30	NA	few	TRBJ2-2	CAWSRGRTNSNTGELFF	TGTGCCTGGAGTAGAGGTAGGACCAACTCGAACACCGGGGAGCTGTTTTTT
TRBV30	NA	many	TRBJ1-5	CAWGLGQPQHF	TGTGCCTGGGGATTAGGCCAGCCCCAGCATTTT
TRBV21-1	NA	many	TRBJ1-3	CASDRTVSGNTIYF	TGTGCCAGCGATAGGACAGTCTCTGGAAACACCATATATTTT
TRBV20-1	TRBD1	few	TRBJ2-2	CSAQGAGELFF	TGCAGTGCCCAGGGGGCCGGGGAGCTGTTTTTT
TRBV30	NA	few	TRBJ2-4	CAWSVGGGTAKNIQYF	TGTGCCTGGAGTGTTGGTGGGGGGACGGCCAAAAACATTCAGTACTTC
TRBV2	NA	NA	TRBJ1-4	CASSGTENEKLFF	TGTGCCAGCAGCGGGACCGAGAATGAAAAACTGTTTTTT
TRBV5-6	NA	NA	TRBJ2-1	CASSPPGWSYNEQFF	TGTGCCAGCAGCCCCCCGGGTTGGTCCTACAATGAGCAGTTCTTC
TRBV10-3	TRBD2	NA	TRBJ2-2	CAISRQRGANTGELFF	TGTGCCATCAGCCGTCAGCGGGGGGCAAACACCGGGGAGCTGTTTTTT
TRBV19	TRBD1	few	TRBJ2-1	CASSPLGQGIGEQFF	TGTGCCAGTAGTCCCCTGGGACAGGGAATCGGCGAGCAGTTCTTC
TRBV19	NA	few	TRBJ2-1	CASSIKGRGHNEQFF	TGTGCCAGTAGTATAAAGGGAAGGGGCCACAATGAGCAGTTCTTC
TRBV6-6	TRBD1	few	TRBJ1-5	CASSQGGISNQPQHF	TGTGCCAGCAGCCAGGGGGGGATTAGCAATCAGCCCCAGCATTTT
TRBV5-6	TRBD1	few	TRBJ2-2	CASTKDRVSGELFF	TGTGCCAGCACCAAAGACAGGGTCTCGGGGGAGCTGTTTTTT
TRBV15	NA	NA	TRBJ1-1	CATSRSLLSEAFF	TGTGCCACCAGCAGATCCCTCCTCAGTGAAGCTTTCTTT